This T cell receptor (beta chain) was obtained from a study of identical twins. This CDR3 has 17 amino acids. Germline V gene data show CDR1 as MGHRA and CDR2 as YSYEKL. TCRdb used MiXCR to reprocess the 5' RACE reads, holding one entry per CDR3 protein. The sample has approximately 1.8 million distinct CDR3 sequences, under 35% seen once. The chain combines TRBV4-1 with TRBJ2-1, with 16 bases that match TRBD2. The J call may be mistaken, given a closer DNA end match to TRBJ2-7. This TCR was recovered from a newborn girl in good health. Material for sequencing was cord blood. This CDR3 reads CASSRGLAGGLGNEQYF. CDR3 nucleotide sequence: TGCGCCAGCAGCAGGGGACTAGCGGGGGGGCTGGGCAATGAGCAGTACTTC.